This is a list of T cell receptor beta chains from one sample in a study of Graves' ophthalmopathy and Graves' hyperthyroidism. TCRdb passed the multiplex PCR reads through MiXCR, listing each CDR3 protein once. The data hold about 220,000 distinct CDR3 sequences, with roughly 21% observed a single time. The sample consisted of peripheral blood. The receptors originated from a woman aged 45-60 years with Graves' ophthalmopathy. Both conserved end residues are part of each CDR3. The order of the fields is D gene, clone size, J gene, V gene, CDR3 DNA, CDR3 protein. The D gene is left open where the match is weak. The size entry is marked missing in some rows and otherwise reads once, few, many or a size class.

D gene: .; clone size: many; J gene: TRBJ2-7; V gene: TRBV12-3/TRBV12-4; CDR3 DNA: TGTGCCAGCAGTTTCCTAGACGAGCAGTACTTC; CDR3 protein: CASSFLDEQYF
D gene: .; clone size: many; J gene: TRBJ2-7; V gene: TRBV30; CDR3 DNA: TGTGCCTGGAGCTTGGGGACACCATCCTACGAGCAGTACTTC; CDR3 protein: CAWSLGTPSYEQYF
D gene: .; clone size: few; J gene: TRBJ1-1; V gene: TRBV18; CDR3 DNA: TGTGCCAGCTCACCAAAAGGGAGGGGCACTGAAGCTTTCTTT; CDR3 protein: CASSPKGRGTEAFF
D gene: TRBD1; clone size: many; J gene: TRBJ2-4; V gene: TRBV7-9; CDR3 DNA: TGTGCCAGCAGCGATACCGGACAGGGAAGAAACATTCAGTACTTC; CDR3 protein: CASSDTGQGRNIQYF
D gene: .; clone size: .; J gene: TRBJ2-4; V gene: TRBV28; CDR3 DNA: TGTGCCAGCAGTTGGGGGGATCTAGCCAAAAACATTCAGTACTTC; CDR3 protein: CASSWGDLAKNIQYF
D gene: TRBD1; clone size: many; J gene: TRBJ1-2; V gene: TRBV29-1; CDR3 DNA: TGCAGCGTGGGACAGTTTGGCTACACCTTC; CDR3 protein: CSVGQFGYTF
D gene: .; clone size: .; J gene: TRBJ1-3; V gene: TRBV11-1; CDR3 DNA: TGTGCCAGCAGCCCGGGGGACGGCGAGCGAGGAAACACCATATATTTT; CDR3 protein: CASSPGDGERGNTIYF
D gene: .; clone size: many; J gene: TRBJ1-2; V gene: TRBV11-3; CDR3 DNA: TGTGCCAGCAGCCAAGACGGGACACCTAGTAACTATGGCTACACCTTC; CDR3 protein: CASSQDGTPSNYGYTF
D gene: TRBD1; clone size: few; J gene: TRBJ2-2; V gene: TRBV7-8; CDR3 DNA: TGTGCCAGCAACGGACAGGGGCTGAGCACCGGGGAGCTGTTTTTT; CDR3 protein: CASNGQGLSTGELFF
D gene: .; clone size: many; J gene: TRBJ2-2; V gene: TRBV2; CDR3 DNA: TGTGCCGGGGATCCGGGACACACCACCGGGGAGCTGTTTTTT; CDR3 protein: CAGDPGHTTGELFF
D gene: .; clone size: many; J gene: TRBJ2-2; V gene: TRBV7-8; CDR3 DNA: TGTGCCAGCAGCTTAAAAAACACCGGGGAGCTGTTTTTT; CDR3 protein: CASSLKNTGELFF
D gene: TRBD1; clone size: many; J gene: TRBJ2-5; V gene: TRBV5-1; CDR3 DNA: TGCGCCAGCAGCTTTGGGACAGGAGTCCAAGAGACCCAGTACTTC; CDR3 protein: CASSFGTGVQETQYF
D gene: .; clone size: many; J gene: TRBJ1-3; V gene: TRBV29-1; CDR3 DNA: TGCAGCACTCTGCACGAGAGCACCATATATTTT; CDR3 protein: CSTLHESTIYF
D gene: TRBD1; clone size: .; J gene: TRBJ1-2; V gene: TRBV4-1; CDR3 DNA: TGCGCCAGCAGCCTCAGGGGGTCTCAGGATCTCAATGGCTACACCTTC; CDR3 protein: CASSLRGSQDLNGYTF
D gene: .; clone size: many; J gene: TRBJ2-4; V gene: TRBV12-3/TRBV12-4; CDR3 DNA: TGTGCCAGCAGTTTACCTCAAGCCAAAAACATTCAGTACTTC; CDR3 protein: CASSLPQAKNIQYF
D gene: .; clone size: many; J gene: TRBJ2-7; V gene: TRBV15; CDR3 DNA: TGTGCCACCAGCAGAGAGGGCTATTCCTACGAGCAGTACTTC; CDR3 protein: CATSREGYSYEQYF
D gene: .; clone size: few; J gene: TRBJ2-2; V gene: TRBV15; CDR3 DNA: TGTGCCACCAGCAGAGACGGTTTATCTGCCGGGGAGCTGTTTTTT; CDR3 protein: CATSRDGLSAGELFF
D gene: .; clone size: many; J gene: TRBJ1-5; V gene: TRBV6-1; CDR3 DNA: TGTGCCAGCCGAAGCCAGAGCCAGTATAGCAATCAGCCCCAGCATTTT; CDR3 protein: CASRSQSQYSNQPQHF
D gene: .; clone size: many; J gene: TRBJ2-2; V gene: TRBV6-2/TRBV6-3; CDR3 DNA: TGTGCCAGCAGTTACCGTACGACAGGCTTGTCGGACGGGGAGCTGTTTTTT; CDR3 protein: CASSYRTTGLSDGELFF
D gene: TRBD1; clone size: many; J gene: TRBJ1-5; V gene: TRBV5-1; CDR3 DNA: TGCGCCAGCAGCCCAGACAGGGGGGATCAGCCCCAGCATTTT; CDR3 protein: CASSPDRGDQPQHF
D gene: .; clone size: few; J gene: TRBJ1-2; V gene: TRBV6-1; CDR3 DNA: TGTGCCAGCAGTCGCACGTTGAGTTTGGGTGACTATGGCTACACCTTC; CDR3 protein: CASSRTLSLGDYGYTF
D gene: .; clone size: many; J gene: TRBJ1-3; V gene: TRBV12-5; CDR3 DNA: TGTGCTAGTGGTGACGGCTACTCTGGAAACACCATATATTTT; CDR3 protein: CASGDGYSGNTIYF
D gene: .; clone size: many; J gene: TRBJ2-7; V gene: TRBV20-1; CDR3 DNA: TGCAGTGCTACGGGACACCGGAGCTCCTACGAGCAGTACTTC; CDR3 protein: CSATGHRSSYEQYF
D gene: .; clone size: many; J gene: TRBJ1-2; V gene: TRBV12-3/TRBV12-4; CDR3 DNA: TGTGCCAGCATCCTAGCGGGGGGATCGGGAGGCTACACCTTC; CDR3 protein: CASILAGGSGGYTF
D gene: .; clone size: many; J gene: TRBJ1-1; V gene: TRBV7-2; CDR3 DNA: TGTGCCAGCAGCTTAGGCTGGAGCACTGAAGCTTTCTTT; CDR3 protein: CASSLGWSTEAFF
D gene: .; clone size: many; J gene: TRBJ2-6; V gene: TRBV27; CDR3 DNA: TGTGCCAGCAGTTCCCCCGTAGGCAGGGGAGTGGGGGCCAACGTCCTGACTTTC; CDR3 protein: CASSSPVGRGVGANVLTF
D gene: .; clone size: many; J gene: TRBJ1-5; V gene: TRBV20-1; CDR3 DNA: TGCAGTGCCCGTCCGGGGGAGAGCAATCAGCCCCAGCATTTT; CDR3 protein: CSARPGESNQPQHF
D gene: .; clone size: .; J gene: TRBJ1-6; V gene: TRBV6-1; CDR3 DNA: TGTGCCAGCGGTCGGGTCCGGGTGGGTTCACCCCTCCACTTT; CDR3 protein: CASGRVRVGSPLHF
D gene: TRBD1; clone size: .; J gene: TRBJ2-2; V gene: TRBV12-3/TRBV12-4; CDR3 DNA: TGTGCCAGCAGTTTAGGACAGGGGACGCACACCGGGGAGCTGTTTTTT; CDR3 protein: CASSLGQGTHTGELFF
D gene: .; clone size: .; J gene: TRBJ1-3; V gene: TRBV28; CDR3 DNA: TGTGCCAGCAGTTTACCAGGGCGTTCTGGAAACACCATATATTTT; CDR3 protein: CASSLPGRSGNTIYF
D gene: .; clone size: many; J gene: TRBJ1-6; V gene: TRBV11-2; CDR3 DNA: TGTGCCAGCAGCTTATCTTCAGGGCCCCTCCACTTT; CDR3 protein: CASSLSSGPLHF